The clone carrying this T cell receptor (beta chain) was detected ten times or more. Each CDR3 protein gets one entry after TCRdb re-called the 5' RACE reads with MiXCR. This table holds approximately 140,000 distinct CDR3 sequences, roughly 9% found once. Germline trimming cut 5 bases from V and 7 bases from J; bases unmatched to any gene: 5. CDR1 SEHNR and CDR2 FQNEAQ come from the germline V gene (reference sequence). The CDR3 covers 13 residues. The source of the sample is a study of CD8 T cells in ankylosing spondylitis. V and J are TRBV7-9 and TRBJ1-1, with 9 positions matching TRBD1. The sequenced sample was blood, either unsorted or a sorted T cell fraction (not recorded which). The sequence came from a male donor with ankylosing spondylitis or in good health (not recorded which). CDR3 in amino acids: CASSLQGAGEAFF. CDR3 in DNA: TGTGCCAGCAGCCTACAGGGGGCAGGTGAAGCTTTCTTT.